This T cell receptor beta chain was documented in a study of T cell changes during pregnancy in multiple sclerosis. Some clones are missing from TCRdb's copy, which holds only in-frame ones; the method was immunoSEQ multiplex PCR. This table holds roughly 30,000 clones, 89% found once. The receptor was isolated from a female donor with multiple sclerosis, enrolled in a pregnancy study. This material consisted of CD8+ T cells from peripheral blood mononuclear cells, taken in the second trimester of pregnancy.

CDR3 protein: CASSVEPAVEAFF. In DNA, the CDR3 is TGTGCCAGCAGCGTTGAACCCGCGGTTGAAGCTTTCTTT. V gene TRBV9 combines with J gene TRBJ1-1; D call uncertain. The CDR3 runs 13 residues. Germline-derived CDR1 and CDR2 are SGDLS and YYNGEE. V was shortened by 2 bases and J by 7 bases, with 12 bases between the two germline ends.